This T cell receptor beta chain was recorded in a study of PD-L1 blockade in urothelial cancer. Study overall: Each patient had 0 to 3 earlier chemotherapy regimens.

On this clone itself: Its antigen remains unidentified.

Trimming pared 1 base from V and 5 bases from J, leaving 18 bases between. Germline values: CDR1 SEHNR, CDR2 FQNEAQ (reference sequence). The CDR3 length is 17 residues. Measured with immunoSEQ multiplex PCR; TCRdb has only the in-frame clones, and not every one. The table has about 49,000 clones, roughly 78% seen once. Time point of the sample: pretreatment peripheral blood. The study collected 1 to 8 samples per patient, pretreatment and on-treatment. Study-level findings and limits: Blood clones associated with the tumor expanded more at 3 weeks in durable-benefit patients.

This specimen was PBMCs, taken around atezolizumab (anti-PD-L1) treatment. The receptor's source is a man between 65 and 80 years old with urothelial cancer. The rearrangement joins TRBV7-9 to TRBJ2-1; D perhaps matches TRBD1 (5 bases). In DNA, the CDR3 is TGTGCCAGCAGCTTAGACTTGTCAGGGCCCTTAAACAATGAGCAGTTCTTC. This gives the protein CASSLDLSGPLNNEQFF.